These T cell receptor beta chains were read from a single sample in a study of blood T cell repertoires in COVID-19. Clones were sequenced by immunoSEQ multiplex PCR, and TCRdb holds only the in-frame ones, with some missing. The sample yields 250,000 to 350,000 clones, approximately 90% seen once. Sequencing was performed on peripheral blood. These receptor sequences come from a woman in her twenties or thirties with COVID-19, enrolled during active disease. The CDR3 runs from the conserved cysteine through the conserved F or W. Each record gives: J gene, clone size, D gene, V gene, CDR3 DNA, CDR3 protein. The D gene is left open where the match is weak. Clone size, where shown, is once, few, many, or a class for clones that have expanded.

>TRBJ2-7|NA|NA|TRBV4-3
TGCGCCAGCAGCCCAAGCGAGGGCCTCCTATCCTACGAGCAGTACTTC
CASSPSEGLLSYEQYF
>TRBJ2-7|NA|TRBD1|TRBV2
TGTGCCAGCAGTGAAGGGACAGGGGACGAGCAGTACTTC
CASSEGTGDEQYF
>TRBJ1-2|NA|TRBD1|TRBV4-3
TGCGCCAGCAGCCAACTGGGGACAGGGTATGGCTACACCTTC
CASSQLGTGYGYTF
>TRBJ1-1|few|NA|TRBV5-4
TGTGCCAGCAGCTTCCCCCTAGGGGACACTGAAGCTTTCTTT
CASSFPLGDTEAFF
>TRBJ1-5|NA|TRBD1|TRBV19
TGTGCCAGTATGGCGGTACAGGGGTTTAATCAGCCCCAGCATTTT
CASMAVQGFNQPQHF
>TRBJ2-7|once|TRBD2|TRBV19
TGTGCCAGTAGTACCCCTGGACTAGCGGGAAGGATGTACGAGCAGTACTTC
CASSTPGLAGRMYEQYF
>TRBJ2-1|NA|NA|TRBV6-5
TGTGCCAGCAGTTACTCGACTCAACCAACCTACAATGAGCAGTTCTTC
CASSYSTQPTYNEQFF
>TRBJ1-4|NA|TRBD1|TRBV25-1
TGTGCCAGCAGTGCCGGGACAGGGGGGTTTAGCGGTAATGAAAAACTGTTTTTT
CASSAGTGGFSGNEKLFF
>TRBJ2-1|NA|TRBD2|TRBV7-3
TGTGCCAGCAGCCCCCAAGCCCTAGCGGGAGGATACAATGAGCAGTTCTTC
CASSPQALAGGYNEQFF
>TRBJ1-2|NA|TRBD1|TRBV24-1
TGTGCCACCAGTGATATGACAGGGGATGGCTACACCTTC
CATSDMTGDGYTF
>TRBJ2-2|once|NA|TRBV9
TGTGCCAGCAGCCCCCTTGCAGGGGAGCCCAGGGGGGAGCTGTTTTTT
CASSPLAGEPRGELFF
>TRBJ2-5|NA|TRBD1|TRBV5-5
TGTGCCAGCAGCTACGGACAGGGGGAGGAGACCCAGTACTTC
CASSYGQGEETQYF
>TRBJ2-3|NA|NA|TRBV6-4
TGTGCCAGCAGTCTCACAGGGATATCCAGCACAGATACGCAGTATTTT
CASSLTGISSTDTQYF
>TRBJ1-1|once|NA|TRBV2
TGTGCCAGCAGTGAGGGACTACCGAGGACTGAAGCTTTCTTT
CASSEGLPRTEAFF
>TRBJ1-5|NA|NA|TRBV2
TGTGCCAGCTCCGGTGCTTCGAGCAATCAGCCCCAGCATTTT
CASSGASSNQPQHF
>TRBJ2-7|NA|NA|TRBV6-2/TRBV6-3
TGTGCCAGCAGTTACAGTACTAGCTCCTACGAGCAGTACTTC
CASSYSTSSYEQYF
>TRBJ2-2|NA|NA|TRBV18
TGTGCCAGCTCACCAGGCCAGAACACCGGGGAGCTGTTTTTT
CASSPGQNTGELFF
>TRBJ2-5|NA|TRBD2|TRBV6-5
TGTGCCAGCAGTCGCGGACTAGCGGGAAAAGAGACCCAGTACTTC
CASSRGLAGKETQYF
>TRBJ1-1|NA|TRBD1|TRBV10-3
TGTGCCATCAGTGGTACGGACAGGGGGCGAACTGAAGCTTTCTTT
CAISGTDRGRTEAFF
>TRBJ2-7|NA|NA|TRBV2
TGTGCCAGCAGAGAGTCCTACGAGCAGTACTTC
CASRESYEQYF
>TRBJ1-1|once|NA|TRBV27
TGTGCCAGCAGTTTATTCCCAGGGAACACTGAAGCTTTCTTT
CASSLFPGNTEAFF
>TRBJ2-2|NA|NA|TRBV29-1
TGCAGCGTTGAACCCCAGGGTGCGGTCACCGGGGAGCTGTTTTTT
CSVEPQGAVTGELFF
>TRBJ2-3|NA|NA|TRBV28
TGTGCCAGCAGTTCTACTACAGATACGCAGTATTTT
CASSSTTDTQYF
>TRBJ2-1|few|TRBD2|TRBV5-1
TGCGCCAGCAGCTTGGGAGTAGCGGGAGCTCGGGAGCAGTTCTTC
CASSLGVAGAREQFF
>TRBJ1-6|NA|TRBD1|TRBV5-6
TGTGCCAGCAGCAGACTGGACAGGGTAAATTCACCCCTCCACTTT
CASSRLDRVNSPLHF
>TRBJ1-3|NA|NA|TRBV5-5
TGTGCCAGCAGCTTCGAACGTCTAAGCTCTGGAAACACCATATATTTT
CASSFERLSSGNTIYF
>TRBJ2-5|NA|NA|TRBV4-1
TGCGCCAGCAGCCAAGGCGCACTAGAAGAGACCCAGTACTTC
CASSQGALEETQYF
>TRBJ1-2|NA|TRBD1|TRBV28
TGTGCCAGCAGTTTCCCTCCAGTACAGGGGTATGGCTACACCTTC
CASSFPPVQGYGYTF
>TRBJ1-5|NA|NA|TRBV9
TGTGCCAGCAGCGTTGGGGCACGTAGCAATCAGCCCCAGCATTTT
CASSVGARSNQPQHF